This T cell receptor (beta chain) came from a study of T cells in Graves' hyperthyroidism and ophthalmopathy. Whole-study results and caveats: From stable hyperthyroidism, ophthalmopathy was set apart by a 13 V-J model.

From RNA transcripts, TCR beta CDR3 regions were amplified. In the first-round RT-PCR of the TCR CDR3, the HTBI primer set was used. TCRdb redid the calling of the multiplex PCR reads with MiXCR, one entry per CDR3 protein. The sample consists of 400,000 to 500,000 distinct CDR3 sequences, approximately 15% of them appearing once. This clonotype was seen more than once but under ten times. What it binds is unknown. The V end lost 0 bases, the J end lost 0 bases, and 21 bases lay between the germline ends. The CDR3 is made up of 19 amino acids. Germline CDR1 reads DFQATT; CDR2 reads SNEGSKA (reference sequence).

The rearrangement uses TRBV20-1 and TRBJ2-1, with D tentatively TRBD2 (7 bases). Material for sequencing was blood. This clonotype was obtained from a woman in her late teens or twenties with Graves' hyperthyroidism. For the CDR3, the DNA is TGCAGTGCTAGAGATCCCCTCTGGGGGCGGGAGATCTCCTACAATGAGCAGTTCTTC. This encodes CSARDPLWGREISYNEQFF.